The clone carrying this TCR beta chain was seen once. This sample is drawn from a study of radiotherapy plus CTLA-4 blockade in lung cancer. The CDR3 runs to 13 residues. Germline V gene lookup returns CDR1 MDHEN and CDR2 SYDVKM. V trimming: 6 bases; J trimming: 5 bases; junction bases outside the gene matches: 4. Measured with immunoSEQ multiplex PCR; TCRdb has only the in-frame clones, and not every one. Altogether about 78,000 clones are present, about 87% being singletons, with the ten largest covering 0.85% to 0.9%. The sequence came from a human donor with non-small cell lung cancer who had stable disease on radiotherapy plus ipilimumab. The material sequenced was peripheral blood, taken from a patient treated with radiotherapy plus ipilimumab. The genes are TRBV28 and TRBJ2-5; 9 nucleotides agree with TRBD1. DNA of the CDR3: TGTGCCAGCAGACAGGGGGCACGGGAGACCCAGTACTTC. Its protein is CASRQGARETQYF.